The clone carrying this TCR beta chain was recorded at least ten times. Between the trimmed V and J ends, which lost 3 bases and 0 bases, there was a span of 9 bases. The CDR3 contains 15 residues. Germline CDR1 and CDR2: SGHVS and FNYEAQ. This record comes from a study of T cells in Graves' hyperthyroidism and ophthalmopathy. RNA transcripts yielded amplified TCR beta CDR3 regions. An initial round of RT-PCR targeting the TCR CDR3 relied on the HTBI primer set. From the multiplex PCR reads, TCRdb called clonotypes with MiXCR, one entry per CDR3 protein. The profile shows about 500,000 distinct CDR3 sequences, 40% to 50% of them singletons.

Material: peripheral blood or thyroid tissue (not recorded which). This clonotype was sampled from an adult woman with Graves' disease, either hyperthyroidism or ophthalmopathy (not recorded which). The rearrangement joins TRBV7-6 to TRBJ1-5; maybe TRBD1 (5 bases). The CDR3 nucleotides read TGTGCCAGCAGCTTGGGGACGGATAGCAATCAGCCCCAGCATTTT. Translated: CASSLGTDSNQPQHF.